Listed below are T cell receptor beta chains from one sample, sequenced in a study of T cells after posttransplantation cyclophosphamide. The data were produced by immunoSEQ multiplex PCR, yet TCRdb's version contains in-frame clones alone and is incomplete. The sample records 9,900 or so clones, about 85% being singletons. The specimen was PBMCs, collected roughly 2,000 days after allogeneic stem cell transplant with posttransplant cyclophosphamide. The receptors come from a female patient aged 50-59 years who received an allogeneic stem cell transplant from a related donor, was CMV-positive, and had no GVHD. Some T cells may be supplied by the graft donor. Both conserved end residues are part of each CDR3. The D gene is left open where the match is weak. The size field is filled for only some rows; it gives once, few, many or a size class.

J,size,V,length,D,CDR3,DNA
TRBJ2-3,-,TRBV29-1,12,-,CSVERAHGTQYF,TGCAGCGTTGAGCGGGCCCACGGGACGCAGTATTTT
TRBJ1-4,-,TRBV5-4,13,TRBD1,CASSRTGNEKLFF,TGTGCCAGCAGCCGGACAGGGAATGAAAAACTGTTTTTT
TRBJ1-1,once,TRBV14,11,-,CASSSLTEAFF,TGTGCCAGCAGCTCCCTCACTGAAGCTTTCTTT
TRBJ2-3,-,TRBV5-1,15,-,CASSLQEHTTDTQYF,TGCGCCAGCAGCTTACAGGAGCACACCACAGATACGCAGTATTTT
TRBJ2-1,-,TRBV5-6,13,-,CASSLVDSIRQFF,TGTGCCAGCAGCTTGGTCGACTCGATACGGCAGTTCTTC
TRBJ2-7,-,TRBV27,15,TRBD1,CASSASDRGFYEQYF,TGTGCCAGCAGTGCCTCGGACAGGGGTTTCTACGAGCAGTACTTC
TRBJ2-7,-,TRBV5-1,14,TRBD1,CASSSWDRREEQYF,TGCGCCAGCAGCTCCTGGGACAGGAGGGAGGAGCAGTACTTC
TRBJ2-2,-,TRBV10-3,18,-,CAISPLGHSIANTGELFF,TGTGCCATCAGCCCCTTAGGACATTCTATCGCGAACACCGGGGAGCTGTTTTTT
TRBJ1-2,-,TRBV30,14,-,CAWSEFRGSDGYTF,TGTGCCTGGAGTGAGTTCCGGGGATCAGATGGCTACACCTTC
TRBJ1-5,-,TRBV29-1,13,-,CSVGSGEDGPQHF,TGCAGCGTTGGTTCCGGGGAGGATGGGCCCCAGCATTTT
TRBJ1-4,-,TRBV27,12,-,CATRDSNEKLFF,TGTGCCACCAGGGACTCTAATGAAAAACTGTTTTTT
TRBJ2-6,-,TRBV18,15,-,CASSPPVSGANVLTF,TGTGCCAGCTCACCTCCCGTCTCTGGGGCCAACGTCCTGACTTTC
TRBJ2-2,-,TRBV30,15,TRBD1,CAWTGQGGDTGELFF,TGTGCCTGGACGGGACAGGGTGGGGACACCGGGGAGCTGTTTTTT
TRBJ2-4,-,TRBV2,15,-,CASSLPGQTKNIQYF,TGTGCCAGCAGCCTCCCCGGACAGACCAAAAACATTCAGTACTTC